This T cell receptor (beta chain) derives from a study of cytomegalovirus exposure and HLA in healthy donors. V lost 0 bases to trimming and J lost 2 bases; unmatched junction nucleotides: 5. CDR1 and CDR2 (germline): ENHRY, SYGVKD. The CDR3 loop spans 17 amino acids. PCR employed 60 Vbeta and 13 Jbeta primers. Libraries were prepared by immunoSEQ multiplex PCR; TCRdb keeps only in-frame clonotypes and omits some of them. Among roughly 190,000 clones listed, roughly 9.5% were seen once. The rearrangement uses TRBV10-3 and TRBJ2-1; TRBD2 aligns across 9 bases. The sequencing sample was made of PBMCs. The receptor was isolated from a woman aged 30 to 39 in good health and CMV-seropositive. The CDR3 DNA sequence: TGTGCCATCAGTGAGTCGACGGGCGGGAGGGCCTACAATGAGCAGTTCTTC. It codes for CAISESTGGRAYNEQFF.